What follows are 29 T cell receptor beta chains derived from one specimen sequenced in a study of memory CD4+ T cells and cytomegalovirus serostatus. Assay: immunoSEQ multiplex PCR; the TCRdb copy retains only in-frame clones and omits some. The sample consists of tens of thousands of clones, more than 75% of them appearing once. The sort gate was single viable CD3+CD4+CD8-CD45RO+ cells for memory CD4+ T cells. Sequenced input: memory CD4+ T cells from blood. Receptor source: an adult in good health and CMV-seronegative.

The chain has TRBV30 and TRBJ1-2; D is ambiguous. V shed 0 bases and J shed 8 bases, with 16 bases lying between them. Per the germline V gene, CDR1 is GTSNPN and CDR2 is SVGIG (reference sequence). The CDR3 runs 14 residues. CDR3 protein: CAWSVRRGERGYTF. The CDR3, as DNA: TGTGCCTGGAGTGTACGTCGGGGAGAGCGGGGCTACACCTTC.

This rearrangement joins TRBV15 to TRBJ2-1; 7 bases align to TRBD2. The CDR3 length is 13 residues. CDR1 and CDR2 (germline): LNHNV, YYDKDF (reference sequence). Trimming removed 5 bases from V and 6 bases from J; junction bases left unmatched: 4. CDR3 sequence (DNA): TGTGCCACCAGCGGGGCGGGGGTCAATGAGCAGTTCTTC. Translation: CATSGAGVNEQFF.

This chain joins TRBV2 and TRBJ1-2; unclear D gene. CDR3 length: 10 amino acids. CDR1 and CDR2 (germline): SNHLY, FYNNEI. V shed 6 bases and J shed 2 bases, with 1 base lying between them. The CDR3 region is CASRNYGYTF. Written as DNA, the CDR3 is TGTGCCAGCAGGAACTATGGCTACACCTTC.

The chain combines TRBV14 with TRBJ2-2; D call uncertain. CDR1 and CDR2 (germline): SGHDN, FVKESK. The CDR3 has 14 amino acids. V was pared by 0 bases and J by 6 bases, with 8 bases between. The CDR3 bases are TGTGCCAGCAGCCAAGATATTCTGGCCGGGGAGCTGTTTTTT. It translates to CASSQDILAGELFF.

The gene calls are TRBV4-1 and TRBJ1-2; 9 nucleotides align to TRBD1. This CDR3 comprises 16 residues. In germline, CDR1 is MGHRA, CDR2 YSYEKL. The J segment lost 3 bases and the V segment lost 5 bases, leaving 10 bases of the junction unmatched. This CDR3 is CASSNPTGGLDYGYTF. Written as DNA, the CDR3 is TGCGCCAGCAGCAATCCAACAGGGGGCTTAGACTATGGCTACACCTTC.

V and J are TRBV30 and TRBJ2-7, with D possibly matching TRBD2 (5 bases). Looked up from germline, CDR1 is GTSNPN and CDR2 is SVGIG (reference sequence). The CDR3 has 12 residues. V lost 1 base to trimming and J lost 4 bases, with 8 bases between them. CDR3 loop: CAWSAGKYEQYF. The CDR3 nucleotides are TGTGCCTGGAGTGCCGGGAAGTACGAGCAGTACTTC.

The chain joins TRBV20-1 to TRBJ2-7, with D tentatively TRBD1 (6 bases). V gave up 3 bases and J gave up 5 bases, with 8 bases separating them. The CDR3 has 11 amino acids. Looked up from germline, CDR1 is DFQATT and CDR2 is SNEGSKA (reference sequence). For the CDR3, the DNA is TGCAGTGCTAGTCAGGGGAACGAGCAGTACTTC. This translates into CSASQGNEQYF.

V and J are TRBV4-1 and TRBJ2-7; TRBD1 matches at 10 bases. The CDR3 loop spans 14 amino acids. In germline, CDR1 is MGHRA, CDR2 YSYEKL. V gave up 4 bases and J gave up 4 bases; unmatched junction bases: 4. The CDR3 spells CASSRGTGAYEQYF. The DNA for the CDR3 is TGCGCCAGCAGCCGGGGGACAGGGGCTTACGAGCAGTACTTC.

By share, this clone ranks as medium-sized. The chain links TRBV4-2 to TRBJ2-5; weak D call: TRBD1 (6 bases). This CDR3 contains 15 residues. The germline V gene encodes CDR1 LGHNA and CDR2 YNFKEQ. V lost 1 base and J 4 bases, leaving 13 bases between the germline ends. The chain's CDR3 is CASSQGAGRGETQYF. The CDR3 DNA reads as TGTGCCAGCAGCCAAGGTGCGGGCAGGGGAGAGACCCAGTACTTC.

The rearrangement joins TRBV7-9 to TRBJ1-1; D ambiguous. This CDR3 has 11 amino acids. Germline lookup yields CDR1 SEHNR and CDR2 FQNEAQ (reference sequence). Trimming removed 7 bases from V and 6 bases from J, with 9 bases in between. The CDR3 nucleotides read TGTGCCAGCACCGACACCCCTGAAGCTTTCTTT. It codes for CASTDTPEAFF.

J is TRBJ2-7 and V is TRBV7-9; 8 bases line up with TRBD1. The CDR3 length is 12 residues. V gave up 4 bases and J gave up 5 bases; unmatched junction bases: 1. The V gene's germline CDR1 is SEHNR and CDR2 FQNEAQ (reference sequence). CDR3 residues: CASSSTGDEQYF. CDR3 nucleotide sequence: TGTGCCAGCAGCTCGACAGGGGACGAGCAGTACTTC.

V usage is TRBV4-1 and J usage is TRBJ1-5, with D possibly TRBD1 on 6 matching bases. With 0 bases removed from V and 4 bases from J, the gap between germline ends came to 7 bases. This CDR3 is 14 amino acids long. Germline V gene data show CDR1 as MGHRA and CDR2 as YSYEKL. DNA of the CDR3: TGCGCCAGCAGCCAAGAGGGGACAAATCAGCCCCAGCATTTT. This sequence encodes CASSQEGTNQPQHF.

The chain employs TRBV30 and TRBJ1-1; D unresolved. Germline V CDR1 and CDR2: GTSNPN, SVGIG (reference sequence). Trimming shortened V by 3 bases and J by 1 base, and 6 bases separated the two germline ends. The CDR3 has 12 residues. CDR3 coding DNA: TGTGCCTGGAGCCAGACGAACACTGAAGCTTTCTTT. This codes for CAWSQTNTEAFF.

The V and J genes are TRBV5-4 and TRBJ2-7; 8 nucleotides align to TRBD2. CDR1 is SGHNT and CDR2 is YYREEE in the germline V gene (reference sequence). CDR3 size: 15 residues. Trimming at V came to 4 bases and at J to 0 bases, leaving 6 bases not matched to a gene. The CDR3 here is CASSPGRGDSYEQYF. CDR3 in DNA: TGTGCCAGCAGCCCGGGGCGGGGGGACTCCTACGAGCAGTACTTC.

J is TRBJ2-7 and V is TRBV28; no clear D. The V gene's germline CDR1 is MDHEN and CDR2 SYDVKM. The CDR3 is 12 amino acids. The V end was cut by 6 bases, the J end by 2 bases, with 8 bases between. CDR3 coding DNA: TGTGCCAGCAGCTCAACTACCTACGAGCAGTACTTC. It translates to CASSSTTYEQYF.

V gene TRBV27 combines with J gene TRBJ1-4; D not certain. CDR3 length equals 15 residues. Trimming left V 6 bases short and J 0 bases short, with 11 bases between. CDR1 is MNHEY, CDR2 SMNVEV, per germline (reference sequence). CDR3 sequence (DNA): TGTGCCAGCAGCCAAAAGGCTGCAACTAATGAAAAACTGTTTTTT. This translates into CASSQKAATNEKLFF. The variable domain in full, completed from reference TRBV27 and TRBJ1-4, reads EAQVTQNPRYLITVTGKKLTVTCSQNMNHEYMSWYRQDPGLGLRQIYYSMNVEVTDKGDVPEGYKVSRKEKRNFPLILESPSPNQTSLYFCASSQKAATNEKLFFGSGTQLSVL.

The CDR3 protein is CASSDSGTGYNEQFF. CDR3 DNA sequence: TGTGCCAGCAGCGACTCCGGGACAGGTTACAATGAGCAGTTCTTC. This chain joins TRBV9 and TRBJ2-1, with TRBD1 matching over 8 bases. Germline V CDR1 and CDR2: SGDLS, YYNGEE. CDR3 length: 15 residues. V was pared by 3 bases and J by 4 bases, with 6 bases of the junction left unmatched.

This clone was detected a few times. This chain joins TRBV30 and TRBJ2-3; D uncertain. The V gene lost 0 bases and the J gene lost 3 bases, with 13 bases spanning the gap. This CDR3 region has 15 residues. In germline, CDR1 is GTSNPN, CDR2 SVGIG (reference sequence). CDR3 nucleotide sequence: TGTGCCTGGAGTGTACGAAGGGTTCGGACAGATACGCAGTATTTT. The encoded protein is CAWSVRRVRTDTQYF. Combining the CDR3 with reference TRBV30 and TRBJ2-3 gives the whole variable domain SQTIHQWPATLVQPVGSPLSLECTVEGTSNPNLYWYRQAAGRGLQLLFYSVGIGQISSEVPQNLSASRPQDRQFILSSKKLLLSDSGFYLCAWSVRRVRTDTQYFGPGTRLTVL.

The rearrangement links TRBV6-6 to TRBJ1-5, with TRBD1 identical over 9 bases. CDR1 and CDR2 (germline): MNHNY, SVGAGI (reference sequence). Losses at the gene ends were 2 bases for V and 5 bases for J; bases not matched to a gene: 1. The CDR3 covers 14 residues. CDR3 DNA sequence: TGTGCCAGCAGTTACACAGGGGGCTATCAGCCCCAGCATTTT. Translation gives CASSYTGGYQPQHF.

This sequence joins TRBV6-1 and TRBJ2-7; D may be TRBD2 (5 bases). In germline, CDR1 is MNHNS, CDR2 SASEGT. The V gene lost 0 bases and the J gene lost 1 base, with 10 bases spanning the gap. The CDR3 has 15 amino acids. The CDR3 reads CASSEAVGESYEQYF. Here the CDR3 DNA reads TGTGCCAGCAGTGAAGCGGTTGGGGAGTCCTACGAGCAGTACTTC.

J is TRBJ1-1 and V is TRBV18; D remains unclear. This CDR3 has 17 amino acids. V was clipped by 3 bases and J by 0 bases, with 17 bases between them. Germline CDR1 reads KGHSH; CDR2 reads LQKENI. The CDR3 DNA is TGTGCCAGCTCACCTCACGGTCCCGGGTCAATGAACACTGAAGCTTTCTTT. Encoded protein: CASSPHGPGSMNTEAFF.

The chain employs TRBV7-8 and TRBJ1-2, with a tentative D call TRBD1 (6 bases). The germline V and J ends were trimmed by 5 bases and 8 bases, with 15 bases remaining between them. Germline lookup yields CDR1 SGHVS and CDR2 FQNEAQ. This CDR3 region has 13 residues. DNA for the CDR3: TGTGCCAGCAGCGAAGGGGGGGCACCCGGCTACACCTTC. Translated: CASSEGGAPGYTF.

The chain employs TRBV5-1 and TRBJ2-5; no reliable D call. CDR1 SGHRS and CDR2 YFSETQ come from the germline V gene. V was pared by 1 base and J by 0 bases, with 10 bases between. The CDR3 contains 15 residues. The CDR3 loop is CASSLTFGYQETQYF. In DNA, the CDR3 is TGCGCCAGCAGCTTGACCTTCGGGTACCAAGAGACCCAGTACTTC. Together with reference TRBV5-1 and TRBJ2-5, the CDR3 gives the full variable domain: KAGVTQTPRYLIKTRGQQVTLSCSPISGHRSVSWYQQTPGQGLQFLFEYFSETQRNKGNFPGRFSGRQFSNSRSEMNVSTLELGDSALYLCASSLTFGYQETQYFGPGTRLLVL.

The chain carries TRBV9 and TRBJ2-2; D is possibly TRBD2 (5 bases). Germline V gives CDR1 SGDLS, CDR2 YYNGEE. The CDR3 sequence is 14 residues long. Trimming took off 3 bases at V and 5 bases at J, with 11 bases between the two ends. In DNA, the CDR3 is TGTGCCAGCAGCGAACAGCGGACTACCGGGGAGCTGTTTTTT. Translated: CASSEQRTTGELFF.

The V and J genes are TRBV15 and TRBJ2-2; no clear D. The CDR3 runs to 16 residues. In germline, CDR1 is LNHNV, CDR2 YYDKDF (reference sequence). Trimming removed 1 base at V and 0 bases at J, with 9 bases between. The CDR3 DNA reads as TGTGCCACCAGCAGAGGACCAACCTCGAACACCGGGGAGCTGTTTTTT. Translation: CATSRGPTSNTGELFF.

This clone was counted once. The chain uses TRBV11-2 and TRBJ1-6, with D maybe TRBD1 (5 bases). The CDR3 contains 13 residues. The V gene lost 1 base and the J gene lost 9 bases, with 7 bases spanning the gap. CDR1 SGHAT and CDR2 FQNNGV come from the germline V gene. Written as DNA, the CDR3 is TGTGCCAGCAGCTTAGTCAGGGTTTCACCCCTCCACTTT. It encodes CASSLVRVSPLHF.

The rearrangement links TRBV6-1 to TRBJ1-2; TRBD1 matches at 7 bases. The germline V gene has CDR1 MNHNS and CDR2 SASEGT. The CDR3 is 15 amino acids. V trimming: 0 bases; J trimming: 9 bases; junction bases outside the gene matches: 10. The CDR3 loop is CASSEARQGPQSYTF. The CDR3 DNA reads TGTGCCAGCAGTGAAGCGCGACAGGGTCCCCAGAGCTACACCTTC.

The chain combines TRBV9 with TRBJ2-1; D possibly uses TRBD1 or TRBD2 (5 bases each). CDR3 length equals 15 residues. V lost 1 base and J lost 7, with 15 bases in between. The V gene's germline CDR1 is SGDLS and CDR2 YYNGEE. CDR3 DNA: TGTGCCAGCAGCGTAAGCGGCAGGGTGTGGAATGAGCAGTTCTTC. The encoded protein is CASSVSGRVWNEQFF.

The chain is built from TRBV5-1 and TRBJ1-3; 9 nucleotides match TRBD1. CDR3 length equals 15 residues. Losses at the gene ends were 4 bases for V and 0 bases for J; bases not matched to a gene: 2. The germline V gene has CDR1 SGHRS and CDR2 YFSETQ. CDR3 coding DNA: TGCGCCAGCAGCCAGACAGGGGGCTCTGGAAACACCATATATTTT. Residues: CASSQTGGSGNTIYF.